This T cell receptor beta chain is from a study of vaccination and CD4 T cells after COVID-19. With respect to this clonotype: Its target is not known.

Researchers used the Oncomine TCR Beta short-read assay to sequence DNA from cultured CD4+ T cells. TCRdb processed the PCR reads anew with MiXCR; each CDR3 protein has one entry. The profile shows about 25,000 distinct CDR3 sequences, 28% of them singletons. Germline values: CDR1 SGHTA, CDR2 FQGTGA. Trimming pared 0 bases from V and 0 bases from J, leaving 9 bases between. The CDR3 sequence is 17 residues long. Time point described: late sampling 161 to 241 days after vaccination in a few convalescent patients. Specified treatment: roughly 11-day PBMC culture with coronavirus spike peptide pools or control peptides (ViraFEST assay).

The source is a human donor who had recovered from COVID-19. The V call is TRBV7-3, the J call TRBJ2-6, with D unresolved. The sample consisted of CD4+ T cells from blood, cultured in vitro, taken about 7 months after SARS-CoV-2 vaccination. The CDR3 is CASSLTGRSSGANVLTF. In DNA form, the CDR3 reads TGTGCCAGCAGCTTAACTGGCAGGAGCTCTGGGGCCAACGTCCTGACTTTC. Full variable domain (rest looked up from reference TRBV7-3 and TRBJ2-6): GAGVSQTPSNKVTEKGKYVELRCDPISGHTALYWYRQSLGQGPEFLIYFQGTGAADDSGLPNDRFFAVRPEGSVSTLKIQRTERGDSAVYLCASSLTGRSSGANVLTFGAGSRLTVL.